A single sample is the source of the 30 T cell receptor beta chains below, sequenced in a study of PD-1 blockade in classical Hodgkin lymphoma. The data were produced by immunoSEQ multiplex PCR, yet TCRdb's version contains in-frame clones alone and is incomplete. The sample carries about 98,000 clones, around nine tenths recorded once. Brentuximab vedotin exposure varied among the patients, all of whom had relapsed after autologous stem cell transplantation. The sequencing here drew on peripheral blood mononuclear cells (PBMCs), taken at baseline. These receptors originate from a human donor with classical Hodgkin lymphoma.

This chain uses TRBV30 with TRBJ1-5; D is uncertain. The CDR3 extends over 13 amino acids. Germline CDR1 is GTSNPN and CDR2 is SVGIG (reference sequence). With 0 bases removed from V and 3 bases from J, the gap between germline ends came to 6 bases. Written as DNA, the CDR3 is TGTGCCTGGAGTGTCGGCTCCAATCAGCCCCAGCATTTT. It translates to CAWSVGSNQPQHF.

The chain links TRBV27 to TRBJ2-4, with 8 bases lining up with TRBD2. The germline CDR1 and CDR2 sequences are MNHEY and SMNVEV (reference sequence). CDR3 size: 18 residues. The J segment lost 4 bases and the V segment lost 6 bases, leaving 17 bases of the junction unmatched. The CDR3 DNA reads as TGTGCCAGCAGAAACTCGGGCCGGGAGGGATGGGAAAAAAACATTCAGTACTTC. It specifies CASRNSGREGWEKNIQYF.

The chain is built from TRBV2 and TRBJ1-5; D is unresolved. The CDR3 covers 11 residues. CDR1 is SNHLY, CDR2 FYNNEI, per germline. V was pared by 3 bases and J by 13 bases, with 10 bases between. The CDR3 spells CASSELGGQHF. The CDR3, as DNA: TGTGCCAGCAGTGAGCTGGGAGGGCAGCATTTT.

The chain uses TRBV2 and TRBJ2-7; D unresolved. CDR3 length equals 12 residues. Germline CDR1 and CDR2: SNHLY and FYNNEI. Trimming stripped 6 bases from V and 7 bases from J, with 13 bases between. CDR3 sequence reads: CASSRGLKEQYF. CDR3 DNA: TGTGCCAGCAGCCGAGGCCTGAAGGAGCAGTACTTC.

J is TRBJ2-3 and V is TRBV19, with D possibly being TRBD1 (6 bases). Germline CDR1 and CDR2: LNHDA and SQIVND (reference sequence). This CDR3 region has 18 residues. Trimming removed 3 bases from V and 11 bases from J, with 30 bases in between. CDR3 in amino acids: CASSIGLFQGKQGIGQYF. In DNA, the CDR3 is TGTGCCAGTAGTATTGGCCTCTTTCAGGGGAAACAAGGGATTGGGCAGTATTTT.

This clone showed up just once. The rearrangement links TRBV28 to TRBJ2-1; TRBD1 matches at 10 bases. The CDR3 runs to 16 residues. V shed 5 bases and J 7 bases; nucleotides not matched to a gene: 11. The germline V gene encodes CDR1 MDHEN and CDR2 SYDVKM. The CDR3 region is CASSPTGRTGGNEQFF. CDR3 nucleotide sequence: TGTGCCAGCAGTCCAACGGGGAGGACAGGGGGGAATGAGCAGTTCTTC.

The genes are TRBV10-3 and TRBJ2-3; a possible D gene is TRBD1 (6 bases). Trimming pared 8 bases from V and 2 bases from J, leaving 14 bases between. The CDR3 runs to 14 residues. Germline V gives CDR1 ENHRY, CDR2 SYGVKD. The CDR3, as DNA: TGTGCCATCGGCGACCGGACAGTCACAGATACGCAGTATTTT. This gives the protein CAIGDRTVTDTQYF.

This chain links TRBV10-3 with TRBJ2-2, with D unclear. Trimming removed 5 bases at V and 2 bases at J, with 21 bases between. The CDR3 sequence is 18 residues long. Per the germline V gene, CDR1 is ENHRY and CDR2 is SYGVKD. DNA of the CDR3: TGTGCCATCAGTTTTAATCCGGGCGGAGAAGATAACACCGGGGAGCTGTTTTTT. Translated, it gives CAISFNPGGEDNTGELFF.

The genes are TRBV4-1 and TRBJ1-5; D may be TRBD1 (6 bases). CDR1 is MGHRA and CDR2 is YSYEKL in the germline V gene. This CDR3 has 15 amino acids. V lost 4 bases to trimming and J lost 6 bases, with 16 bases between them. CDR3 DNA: TGCGCCAGCAGCCTTGAACAGGGTTGGAGTCAGCCCCAGCATTTT. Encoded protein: CASSLEQGWSQPQHF.

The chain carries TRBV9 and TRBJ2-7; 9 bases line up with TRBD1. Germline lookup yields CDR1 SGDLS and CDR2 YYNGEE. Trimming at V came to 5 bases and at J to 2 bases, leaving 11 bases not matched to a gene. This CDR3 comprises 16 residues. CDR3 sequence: CASSETGTGSPYEQYF. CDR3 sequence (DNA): TGTGCCAGCAGTGAAACCGGGACAGGGAGTCCCTACGAGCAGTACTTC.

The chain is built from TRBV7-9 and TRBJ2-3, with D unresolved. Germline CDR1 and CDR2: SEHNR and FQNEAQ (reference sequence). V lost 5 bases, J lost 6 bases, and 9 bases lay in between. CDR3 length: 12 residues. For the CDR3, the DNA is TGTGCCAGCAGCCCCGGTCGGGATACGCAGTATTTT. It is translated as CASSPGRDTQYF.

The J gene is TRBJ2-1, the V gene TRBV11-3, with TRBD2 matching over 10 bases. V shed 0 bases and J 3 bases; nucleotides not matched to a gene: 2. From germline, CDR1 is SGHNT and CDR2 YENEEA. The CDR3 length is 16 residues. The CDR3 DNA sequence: TGTGCCAGCAGCTTAGAGGCTAGCGGGAGCTACAATGAGCAGTTCTTC. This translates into CASSLEASGSYNEQFF.

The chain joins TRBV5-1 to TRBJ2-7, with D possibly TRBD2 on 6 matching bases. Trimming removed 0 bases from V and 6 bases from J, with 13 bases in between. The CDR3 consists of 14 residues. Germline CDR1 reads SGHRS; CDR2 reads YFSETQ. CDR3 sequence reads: CASSLEGQGGEQYF. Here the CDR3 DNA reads TGCGCCAGCAGCTTGGAGGGTCAGGGAGGCGAGCAGTACTTC.

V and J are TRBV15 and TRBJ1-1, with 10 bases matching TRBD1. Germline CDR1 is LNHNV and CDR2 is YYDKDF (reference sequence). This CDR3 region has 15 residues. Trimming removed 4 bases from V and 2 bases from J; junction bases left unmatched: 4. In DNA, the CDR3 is TGTGCCACCAGCACAAAGACAGGGGGCAACACTGAAGCTTTCTTT. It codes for CATSTKTGGNTEAFF.

The CDR3 spells CASSPRTFGGTGELFF. The CDR3 DNA reads as TGTGCCAGCTCACCACGGACGTTTGGCGGGACCGGGGAGCTGTTTTTT. The chain couples TRBV18 to TRBJ2-2, with D maybe TRBD2 (5 bases). The V and J ends lost 1 base and 5 bases respectively, with 14 bases between them. The CDR3 is 16 amino acids. Germline values: CDR1 KGHSH, CDR2 LQKENI.

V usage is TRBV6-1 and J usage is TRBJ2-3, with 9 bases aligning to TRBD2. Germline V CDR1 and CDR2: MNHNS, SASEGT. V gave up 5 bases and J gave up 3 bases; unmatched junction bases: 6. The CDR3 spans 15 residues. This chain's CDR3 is CASSLVSGRTDTQYF. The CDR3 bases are TGTGCCAGCAGTTTGGTTAGCGGGAGAACAGATACGCAGTATTTT.

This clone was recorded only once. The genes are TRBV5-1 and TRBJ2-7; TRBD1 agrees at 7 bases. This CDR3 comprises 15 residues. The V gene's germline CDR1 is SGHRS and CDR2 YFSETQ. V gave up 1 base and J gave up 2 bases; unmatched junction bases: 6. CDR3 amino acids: CASSLRGGDAYEQYF. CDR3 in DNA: TGCGCCAGCAGCTTGAGAGGGGGCGATGCCTACGAGCAGTACTTC. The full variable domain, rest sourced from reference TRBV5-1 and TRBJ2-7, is KAGVTQTPRYLIKTRGQQVTLSCSPISGHRSVSWYQQTPGQGLQFLFEYFSETQRNKGNFPGRFSGRQFSNSRSEMNVSTLELGDSALYLCASSLRGGDAYEQYFGPGTRLTVT.

The CDR3 loop is CASRATGMNTEAFF. Written as DNA, the CDR3 is TGTGCCAGCAGGGCGACAGGGATGAACACTGAAGCTTTCTTT. J is TRBJ1-1 and V is TRBV6-5, with TRBD1 identical over 7 bases. The ends lost 6 bases at V and 0 bases at J; junction bases unmatched: 4. CDR1 and CDR2 from the germline V gene are MNHEY and SVGAGI. The CDR3 totals 14 residues.

CDR3 loop: CASSRTSGGRTDTQYF. The CDR3, as DNA: TGTGCCAGCAGTCGGACTAGCGGGGGGCGCACAGATACGCAGTATTTT. The V call is TRBV7-2, the J call TRBJ2-3, with 14 nucleotides matching TRBD2. This CDR3 has 16 amino acids. The V gene end was trimmed by 6 bases and the J gene end by 1 base; junction bases not matched to a gene: 3. Germline-derived CDR1 and CDR2 are SGHTA and FQGNSA.

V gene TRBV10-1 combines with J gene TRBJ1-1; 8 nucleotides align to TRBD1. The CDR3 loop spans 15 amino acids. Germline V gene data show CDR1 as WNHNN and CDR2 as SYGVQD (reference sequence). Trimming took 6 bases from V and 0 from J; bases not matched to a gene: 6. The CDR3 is CASSATGGLNTEAFF. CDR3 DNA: TGCGCCAGCAGCGCAACAGGGGGACTGAACACTGAAGCTTTCTTT.

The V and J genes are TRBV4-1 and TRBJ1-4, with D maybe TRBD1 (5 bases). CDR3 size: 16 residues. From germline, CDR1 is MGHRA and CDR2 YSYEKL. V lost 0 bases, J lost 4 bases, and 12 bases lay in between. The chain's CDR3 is CASSQDTTGHNEKLFF. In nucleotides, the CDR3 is TGCGCCAGCAGCCAAGATACTACAGGACATAATGAAAAACTGTTTTTT.

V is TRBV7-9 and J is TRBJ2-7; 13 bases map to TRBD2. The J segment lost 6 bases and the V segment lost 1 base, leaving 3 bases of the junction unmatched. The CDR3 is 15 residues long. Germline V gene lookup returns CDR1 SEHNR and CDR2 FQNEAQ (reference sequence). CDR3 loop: CASSLETSGRSEQYF. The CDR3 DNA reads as TGTGCCAGCAGCTTAGAGACTAGCGGGAGGAGCGAGCAGTACTTC.

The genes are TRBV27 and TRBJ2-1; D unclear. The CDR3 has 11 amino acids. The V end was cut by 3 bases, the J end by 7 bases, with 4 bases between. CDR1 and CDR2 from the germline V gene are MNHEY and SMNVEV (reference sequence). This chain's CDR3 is CASSFLNEQFF. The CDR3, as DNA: TGTGCCAGCAGTTTTTTAAATGAGCAGTTCTTC.

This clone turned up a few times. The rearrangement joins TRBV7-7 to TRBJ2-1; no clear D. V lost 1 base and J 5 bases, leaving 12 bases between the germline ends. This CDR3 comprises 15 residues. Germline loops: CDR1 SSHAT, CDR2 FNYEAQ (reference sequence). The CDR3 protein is CASSLGAVGNNEQFF. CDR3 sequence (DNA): TGTGCCAGCAGCTTAGGTGCAGTAGGTAACAATGAGCAGTTCTTC.

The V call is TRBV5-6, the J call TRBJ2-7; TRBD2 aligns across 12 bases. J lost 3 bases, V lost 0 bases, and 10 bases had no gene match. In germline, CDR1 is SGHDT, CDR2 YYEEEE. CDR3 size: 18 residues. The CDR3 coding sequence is TGTGCCAGCAGCTTGGGACTAGCGGGAGTGAGAATAGGCTACGAGCAGTACTTC. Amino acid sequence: CASSLGLAGVRIGYEQYF. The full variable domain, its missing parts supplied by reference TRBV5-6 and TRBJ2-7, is DAGVTQSPTHLIKTRGQQVTLRCSPKSGHDTVSWYQQALGQGPQFIFQYYEEEERQRGNFPDRFSGHQFPNYSSELNVNALLLGDSALYLCASSLGLAGVRIGYEQYFGPGTRLTVT.

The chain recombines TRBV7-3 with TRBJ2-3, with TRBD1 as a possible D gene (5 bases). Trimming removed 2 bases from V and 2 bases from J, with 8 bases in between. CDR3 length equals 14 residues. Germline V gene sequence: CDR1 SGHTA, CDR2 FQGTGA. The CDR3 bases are TGTGCCAGCAGCTTAGCAGGGTACACAGATACGCAGTATTTT. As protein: CASSLAGYTDTQYF. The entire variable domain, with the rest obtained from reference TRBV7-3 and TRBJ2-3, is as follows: GAGVSQTPSNKVTEKGKYVELRCDPISGHTALYWYRQSLGQGPEFLIYFQGTGAADDSGLPNDRFFAVRPEGSVSTLKIQRTERGDSAVYLCASSLAGYTDTQYFGPGTRLTVL.

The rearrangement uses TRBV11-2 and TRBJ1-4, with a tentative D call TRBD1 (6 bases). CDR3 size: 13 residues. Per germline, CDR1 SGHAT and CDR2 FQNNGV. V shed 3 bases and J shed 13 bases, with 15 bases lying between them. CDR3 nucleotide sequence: TGTGCCAGCAGCTTTTCCTTAGCAGGGGCACTGTTTTTT. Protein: CASSFSLAGALFF.

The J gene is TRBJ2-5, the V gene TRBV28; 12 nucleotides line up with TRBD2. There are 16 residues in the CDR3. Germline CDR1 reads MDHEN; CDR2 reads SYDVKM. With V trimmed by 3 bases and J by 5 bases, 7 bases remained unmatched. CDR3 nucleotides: TGTGCCAGCAGTTTTGACGGACTAGCGGGATCGGAGACCCAGTACTTC. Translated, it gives CASSFDGLAGSETQYF.

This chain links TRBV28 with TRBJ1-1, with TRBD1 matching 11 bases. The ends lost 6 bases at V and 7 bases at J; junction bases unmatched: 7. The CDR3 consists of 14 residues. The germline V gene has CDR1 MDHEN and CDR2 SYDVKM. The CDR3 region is CASRRTGGAGEAFF. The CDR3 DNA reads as TGTGCCAGCAGGAGGACAGGGGGCGCGGGTGAAGCTTTCTTT.

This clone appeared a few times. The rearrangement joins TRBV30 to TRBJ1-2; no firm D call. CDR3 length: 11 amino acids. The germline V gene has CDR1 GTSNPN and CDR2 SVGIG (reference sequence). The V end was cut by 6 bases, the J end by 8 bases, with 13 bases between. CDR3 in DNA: TGTGCCTGTCCGAGCTCTGAGGGCTACACCTTC. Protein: CACPSSEGYTF. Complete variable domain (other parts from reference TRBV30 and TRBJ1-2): SQTIHQWPATLVQPVGSPLSLECTVEGTSNPNLYWYRQAAGRGLQLLFYSVGIGQISSEVPQNLSASRPQDRQFILSSKKLLLSDSGFYLCACPSSEGYTFGSGTRLTVV.